The rows below give T cell receptor beta chains drawn from one sample of a study of early T cells in non-severe SARS-CoV-2 infection. Via MiXCR, TCRdb re-called the 5' RACE reads, giving one row per CDR3 protein. Among 85,000 to 100,000 distinct CDR3 sequences listed, approximately 15% were seen once. The sample was whole blood, taken at baseline. The receptors stem from an adult who was a healthcare worker with PCR-confirmed SARS-CoV-2 infection or an uninfected control (not recorded which). Each CDR3 is given with its conserved first and last residue. A D gene is named only where the DNA matches it firmly. Rows may omit the clone size; those that give it use once, few, many or a size class.

TRBJ2-5 | . | TRBV12-3/TRBV12-4 | . | TGTGCCAGCAGCGACCTTTTCGCGCAAGAGACCCAGTACTTC | CASSDLFAQETQYF
TRBJ2-1 | . | TRBV23-1 | . | TGCGCCAGCAGTCCCCGAGCGACTAGGCCCGTCAATGAGCAGTTCTTC | CASSPRATRPVNEQFF
TRBJ1-1 | . | TRBV12-3/TRBV12-4 | . | TGTGCCAGCGGGAACACTGAAGCTTTCTTT | CASGNTEAFF
TRBJ1-5 | . | TRBV20-1 | . | TGCAGTGCTAGAGTCCCCGGGAGCCAAGGGAAGCCCCAGCATTTT | CSARVPGSQGKPQHF
TRBJ1-1 | . | TRBV5-1 | . | TGCGCCAGCAGCTACAGGATGATGAACACTGAAGCTTTCTTT | CASSYRMMNTEAFF
TRBJ2-7 | . | TRBV20-1 | few | TGCAGTGCCAAGGGACGGAATTACGAGCAGTACTTC | CSAKGRNYEQYF
TRBJ2-1 | TRBD1 | TRBV28 | . | TGTGCCGGACAGGGTCCCGACAATGAGCAGTTCTTC | CAGQGPDNEQFF
TRBJ2-1 | . | TRBV7-9 | few | TGTGCCAGCAGCTTAGACAACAATGAGCAGTTCTTC | CASSLDNNEQFF
TRBJ1-1 | . | TRBV20-1 | few | TGCAGTGCTAGTGAAGACAGATACACTGAAGCTTTCTTT | CSASEDRYTEAFF
TRBJ2-3 | . | TRBV7-8 | . | TGTGCCAGCAGCTGGGGGGCGGTAGGCACAGATACGCAGTATTTT | CASSWGAVGTDTQYF
TRBJ2-3 | TRBD2 | TRBV5-4 | once | TGTGCCAGCACAAGGGGACTAGCGGCAGATACGCAGTATTTT | CASTRGLAADTQYF
TRBJ1-1 | . | TRBV30 | few | TGTGCCTGGAGTGTACAGTGGGGCGGCCATGATGAAGCTTTCTTT | CAWSVQWGGHDEAFF
TRBJ2-2 | . | TRBV12-3/TRBV12-4 | . | TGTGCCAGCAGTTTCCCTGTTTCCGGGCCGAGATACGGGGAGCTGTTTTTT | CASSFPVSGPRYGELFF
TRBJ2-3 | TRBD1 | TRBV7-9 | . | TGTGCCAGCAGCGAATACCGACAGGGTAAAGGCACAGATACGCAGTATTTT | CASSEYRQGKGTDTQYF
TRBJ2-7 | . | TRBV20-1 | . | TGCAGTGCGAAGGACGGCCCCGAGCAGTACTTC | CSAKDGPEQYF
TRBJ2-2 | . | TRBV28 | few | TGTGCCAGCAGACCGGGCGTAAACACCGGGGAGCTGTTTTTT | CASRPGVNTGELFF
TRBJ2-7 | TRBD1 | TRBV4-1 | many | TGCGCCAGCAGCCCGACAGGGTACGAGCAGTACTTC | CASSPTGYEQYF
TRBJ2-7 | . | TRBV5-6 | few | TGTGCCAGCAGTTTGACACCCCTAGTCAGCTCCTACGAGCAGTACTTC | CASSLTPLVSSYEQYF
TRBJ2-3 | . | TRBV2 | few | TGTGCCAGCAGTGGACAGGTCCCGAAGACAGATACGCAGTATTTT | CASSGQVPKTDTQYF
TRBJ2-1 | TRBD1 | TRBV12-3/TRBV12-4 | . | TGTGCCAGCGGCTCAGGGGAGACAGGGGGCTACAATGAGCAGTTCTTC | CASGSGETGGYNEQFF
TRBJ1-2 | . | TRBV18 | few | TGTGCCAGCTCACCTAGCGGCCCTCCTAACTATGGCTACACCTTC | CASSPSGPPNYGYTF
TRBJ2-2 | TRBD2 | TRBV6-6 | few | TGTGCCAGCAGTTACTCGAGACTAGCGGGCTGGAACACCGGGGAGCTGTTTTTT | CASSYSRLAGWNTGELFF
TRBJ2-5 | . | TRBV7-2 | few | TGTGCCAGCAGCCCCCCTCGGAGGGAAGAGACCCAGTACTTC | CASSPPRREETQYF
TRBJ1-5 | TRBD1 | TRBV12-3/TRBV12-4 | few | TGTGCCAGCAGCCCCCGGGACAGGGGAGGGGTTCAGCCCCAGCATTTT | CASSPRDRGGVQPQHF
TRBJ2-2 | TRBD2 | TRBV12-3/TRBV12-4 | few | TGTGCCAGCCTGCGGGGGGCGAACACCGGGGAGCTGTTTTTT | CASLRGANTGELFF
TRBJ2-5 | TRBD2 | TRBV20-1 | few | TGCAGTGCTACAGGACCCGGGAGGCAAGAGACCCAGTACTTC | CSATGPGRQETQYF
TRBJ1-6 | TRBD1 | TRBV20-1 | few | TGCAGTGCTAGTCCGATCCCTTCCGGGACAGGAACTTATATGCCCTATAATTCACCCCTCCACTTT | CSASPIPSGTGTYMPYNSPLHF